The 27 T cell receptor beta chains reported below all come from one sample, sequenced in a study of shared clonotypes between healthy human individuals. Some clones are missing from TCRdb's copy, which holds only in-frame ones; the method was immunoSEQ multiplex PCR. Of about 520,000 clones listed, 81% are singletons. The sequencing input was PBMCs. All receptors come from a woman aged 40-49 years in good health. Some clones in this sample may be carry-over from other donors' samples.

Concerning this clone: With a much larger clone just one base away, this may be a read error. The chain links TRBV7-9 to TRBJ2-3, with D possibly matching TRBD2 (6 bases). This CDR3 is built from 15 residues. The V end lost 5 bases, the J end lost 4 bases, and 16 bases lay between the germline ends. Germline values: CDR1 SEHNR, CDR2 FQNEAQ (reference sequence). The CDR3 DNA reads TGTGCCAGCAGCAAAGGACTAATCCGGGCAGATACGCAGTATTTT. It is translated as CASSKGLIRADTQYF.

To note about this clone: A far larger clone is only one base removed, so a read error is likely. The sample has other DNA sequences that encode this CDR3 too. The V and J genes are TRBV5-6 and TRBJ2-6, with TRBD2 matching 9 bases. Germline V CDR1 and CDR2: SGHDT, YYEEEE. The CDR3 covers 16 residues. This CDR3 reads CASSFSGSTGANVLTF. CDR3 DNA sequence: TGTGCCAGCAGCTTTAGCGGGAGCACTGGGGCCAACGTACTGACTTTC. Supplemented by reference TRBV5-6 and TRBJ2-6, the full variable domain reads DAGVTQSPTHLIKTRGQQVTLRCSPKSGHDTVSWYQQALGQGPQFIFQYYEEEERQRGNFPDRFSGHQFPNYSSELNVNALLLGDSALYLCASSFSGSTGANVLTFGAGSRLTVL.

The rearrangement uses TRBV30 and TRBJ1-1, with TRBD1 identical over 9 bases. Germline V CDR1 and CDR2: GTSNPN, SVGIG (reference sequence). The junction had 3 bases not matched to a gene; V was cut back by 2 bases and J by 8 bases. There are 12 residues in the CDR3. CDR3 in amino acids: CAWSTGGAEAFF. CDR3 bases: TGTGCCTGGAGTACAGGGGGCGCAGAAGCTTTCTTT.

To note about this clone: With only one base between it and a far larger clone, this is likely a read error. The J gene is TRBJ1-5, the V gene TRBV6-1, with D unclear. Germline CDR1 MNHNS, CDR2 SASEGT. Trimming removed 7 bases from V and 10 bases from J, with 14 bases in between. The CDR3 spans 12 residues. The CDR3: CASKEPNVPQHF. DNA of the CDR3: TGTGCCAGCAAAGAGCCCAATGTTCCCCAGCATTTT.

V gene TRBV5-1 combines with J gene TRBJ2-3; no reliable D call. Germline CDR1 SGHRS, CDR2 YFSETQ. The V end was cut by 6 bases, the J end by 5 bases, with 19 bases between. The CDR3 spans 15 residues. DNA of the CDR3: TGCGCCAGCAACTCAGACGAGCCCAGAGGAGATACGCAGTATTTT. Translated, it gives CASNSDEPRGDTQYF.

As to this clone: A read error may explain this, as a much larger clone is one base away. This sample includes further DNA sequences coding for the same CDR3. This chain links TRBV7-9 with TRBJ2-1; no clear D gene. The CDR3 totals 13 residues. V was shortened by 3 bases and J by 9 bases, with 12 bases between the two germline ends. CDR1 SEHNR and CDR2 FQNEAQ come from the germline V gene (reference sequence). The CDR3 DNA reads TGTGCCAGCAGCTTGGACCTACTGGGTGAGCAGTTCTTC. This translates into CASSLDLLGEQFF.

This clone was found once. The chain uses TRBV19 and TRBJ1-1, with 9 bases lining up with TRBD1. From germline, CDR1 is LNHDA and CDR2 SQIVND (reference sequence). V lost 4 bases and J lost 0; bases outside the gene matches: 6. The CDR3 extends over 16 amino acids. CDR3 DNA: TGTGCCAGTAGTACAGGGACAGGGAGGGTGAACACTGAAGCTTTCTTT. Residues: CASSTGTGRVNTEAFF.

As for this clone: The junction departs from the called germline gene at one end, perhaps through a read error. The chain combines TRBV18 with TRBJ2-1, with TRBD2 matching 7 bases. From germline, CDR1 is KGHSH and CDR2 LQKENI. The CDR3 consists of 13 residues. The CDR3, as DNA: TGTGCCAGCTCGCCACTAGCGCAGCATGAGCAGTTCTTC. Translating it yields CASSPLAQHEQFF.

The chain is built from TRBV4-1 and TRBJ2-4; 7 bases match TRBD2. This CDR3 spans 16 amino acids. The junction had 5 bases not matched to a gene; V was cut back by 0 bases and J by 3 bases. Germline V gene data show CDR1 as MGHRA and CDR2 as YSYEKL. This CDR3 is CASSQEWTGGKNIQYF. The DNA for the CDR3 is TGCGCCAGCAGCCAAGAGTGGACGGGGGGCAAAAACATTCAGTACTTC.

This chain links TRBV5-1 with TRBJ1-2, with D possibly TRBD1 on 6 matching bases. The CDR3 is 15 amino acids. CDR1 and CDR2 (germline): SGHRS, YFSETQ. Deletions cut 1 base from V and 2 bases from J, with 12 bases between. CDR3 sequence (DNA): TGCGCCAGCAGCTTGAGGCTTACAGGGAACTATGGCTACACCTTC. Amino acids: CASSLRLTGNYGYTF.

The chain couples TRBV5-4 to TRBJ2-1; TRBD2 is a possible D gene (5 bases). From germline, CDR1 is SGHNT and CDR2 YYREEE (reference sequence). The V gene lost 5 bases and the J gene lost 6 bases, with 15 bases spanning the gap. The CDR3 has 14 residues. The CDR3 sequence is CASSPILGPNEQFF. CDR3 coding DNA: TGTGCCAGCAGTCCAATACTAGGGCCCAATGAGCAGTTCTTC.

The chain carries TRBV27 and TRBJ2-2, with a weak D call TRBD2 (5 bases). The CDR3 loop spans 15 amino acids. The ends were cut back, 6 bases at V and 2 bases at J, with 13 bases in the middle. Germline V gene lookup returns CDR1 MNHEY and CDR2 SMNVEV (reference sequence). The CDR3 spells CASRPSGLNTGELFF. In DNA form, the CDR3 reads TGTGCCAGCAGGCCCAGCGGTTTAAACACCGGGGAGCTGTTTTTT.

A note on this clone: Additional DNA sequences in this sample encode the identical CDR3. The chain joins TRBV27 to TRBJ2-1; a possible D gene is TRBD1 (6 bases). Per germline, CDR1 MNHEY and CDR2 SMNVEV (reference sequence). V lost 8 bases and J lost 4, with 12 bases in between. The CDR3 length is 13 residues. CDR3 in DNA: TGTGCCAGCCGGGGACACCTTTACAATGAGCAGTTCTTC. This sequence encodes CASRGHLYNEQFF.

The chain is built from TRBV11-2 and TRBJ1-1; D unresolved. The V gene's germline CDR1 is SGHAT and CDR2 FQNNGV. The V end lost 3 bases, the J end lost 0 bases, and 8 bases lay between the germline ends. The CDR3 contains 14 residues. The CDR3 loop reads CASSFARLNTEAFF. In DNA form, the CDR3 reads TGTGCCAGCAGCTTCGCTAGACTGAACACTGAAGCTTTCTTT.

The rearrangement links TRBV28 to TRBJ2-7; 7 nucleotides line up with TRBD2. V lost 3 bases to trimming and J lost 0 bases; unmatched junction nucleotides: 8. Germline CDR1 is MDHEN and CDR2 is SYDVKM. The CDR3 runs 16 residues. CDR3 nucleotide sequence: TGTGCCAGCAGTTTGACGCTTGGGGAGGGCTCCTACGAGCAGTACTTC. Its protein product is CASSLTLGEGSYEQYF.

V and J are TRBV25-1 and TRBJ1-1, with D perhaps matching TRBD1 (5 bases). CDR3 length: 12 residues. V gave up 4 bases and J gave up 9 bases, with 12 bases separating them. CDR1 and CDR2 (germline): MGHDK, SYGVNS. As DNA, the CDR3 is TGTGCCAGCAGTGGCTCCCCGGGGCAAGCTTTCTTT. Its protein is CASSGSPGQAFF.

The chain combines TRBV7-8 with TRBJ2-1, with TRBD2 matching 11 bases. From germline, CDR1 is SGHVS and CDR2 FQNEAQ. After removal of 5 bases from V and 11 bases from J, the junction contained 5 bases not matched to a gene. The CDR3 spans 13 residues. The CDR3 loop reads CASSQGLAEQQFF. CDR3 bases: TGTGCCAGCAGCCAGGGACTAGCGGAGCAGCAGTTCTTC.

V and J are TRBV28 and TRBJ1-5, with 8 bases fitting TRBD1. V trimming: 4 bases; J trimming: 6 bases; junction bases outside the gene matches: 11. The CDR3 contains 16 residues. CDR1 MDHEN and CDR2 SYDVKM come from the germline V gene. CDR3 nucleotide sequence: TGTGCCAGCAGTTCTCGGACAGGGTTGATCACTCAGCCCCAGCATTTT. Its protein is CASSSRTGLITQPQHF. The full variable domain, with the rest looked up from reference TRBV28 and TRBJ1-5, is DVKVTQSSRYLVKRTGEKVFLECVQDMDHENMFWYRQDPGLGLRLIYFSYDVKMKEKGDIPEGYSVSREKKERFSLILESASTNQTSMYLCASSSRTGLITQPQHFGDGTRLSIL.

As regards this clone: Given a far larger clone just one base away, this is likely a sequencing read error. The identical CDR3 is also encoded by other nucleotide sequences in the sample. This sequence joins TRBV29-1 and TRBJ2-5; 7 positions agree with TRBD1. The J call may be in error: the DNA end matches TRBJ2-7 better. The CDR3 has 13 amino acids. In germline, CDR1 is SQVTM, CDR2 ANQGSEA. The CDR3 bases are TGCAGCGTTAGGGGATTTACAGGGGACGAGCAGTACTTC. This gives the protein CSVRGFTGDEQYF.

About this clone itself: A far larger clone lies a single base away; this is likely a read error. The chain employs TRBV7-9 and TRBJ1-3, with 8 bases aligning to TRBD1. Trimming took 1 base from V and 3 from J; bases not matched to a gene: 5. The germline CDR1 and CDR2 sequences are SEHNR and FQNEAQ (reference sequence). This CDR3 comprises 16 residues. This CDR3 reads CASSLDGRGHGNTIYF. CDR3 bases: TGTGCCAGCAGCTTAGATGGCAGGGGGCATGGAAACACCATATATTTT.

This chain uses TRBV30 with TRBJ2-2, with D possibly TRBD2 on 6 matching bases. Germline CDR1 is GTSNPN and CDR2 is SVGIG (reference sequence). V shed 3 bases and J shed 6 bases, with 20 bases lying between them. This CDR3 comprises 16 residues. The CDR3 sequence: CAWREGRPAVPGELFF. The CDR3 DNA follows: TGTGCCTGGAGGGAGGGCAGGCCTGCTGTTCCCGGGGAGCTGTTTTTT. Full variable domain (rest looked up from reference TRBV30 and TRBJ2-2): SQTIHQWPATLVQPVGSPLSLECTVEGTSNPNLYWYRQAAGRGLQLLFYSVGIGQISSEVPQNLSASRPQDRQFILSSKKLLLSDSGFYLCAWREGRPAVPGELFFGEGSRLTVL.

The gene calls are TRBV30 and TRBJ1-3; D gene ambiguous. The ends were cut back, 4 bases at V and 0 bases at J, with 7 bases in the middle. In germline, CDR1 is GTSNPN, CDR2 SVGIG (reference sequence). This CDR3 comprises 13 residues. CDR3 coding DNA: TGTGCCTGGACCCTTAGCTCTGGAAACACCATATATTTT. Protein: CAWTLSSGNTIYF.

The rearrangement joins TRBV11-2 to TRBJ2-6; D is undetermined. This CDR3 is 15 amino acids long. Germline V gives CDR1 SGHAT, CDR2 FQNNGV. Trimming stripped 2 bases from V and 0 bases from J, with 5 bases between. This chain's CDR3 is CASSLLSSGANVLTF. The DNA of the CDR3 is TGTGCCAGCAGCTTACTTAGCTCTGGGGCCAACGTCCTGACTTTC.

The V call is TRBV18, the J call TRBJ2-7; 10 bases line up with TRBD1. In germline, CDR1 is KGHSH, CDR2 LQKENI. This CDR3 is 16 amino acids long. V trimming: 3 bases; J trimming: 5 bases; junction bases outside the gene matches: 10. The CDR3 loop reads CASSPSGGTGVDEQYF. The CDR3 coding sequence is TGTGCCAGCTCACCTTCCGGTGGGACAGGGGTCGACGAGCAGTACTTC.

The J gene is TRBJ2-7, the V gene TRBV30; TRBD2 matches 7 bases. V trimming: 4 bases; J trimming: 1 base; junction bases outside the gene matches: 7. This CDR3 is built from 14 residues. CDR1 and CDR2 (germline): GTSNPN, SVGIG (reference sequence). The CDR3 nucleotides read TGTGCCTGGAATCAGGCGCGGGGGTCCTACGAGCAGTACTTC. Protein: CAWNQARGSYEQYF.

As for this clone: A far larger clone is just one base off, so this is likely a read error. The genes are TRBV2 and TRBJ1-1; D remains unclear. The CDR3 has 11 residues. Per the germline V gene, CDR1 is SNHLY and CDR2 is FYNNEI. V gave up 6 bases and J gave up 2 bases, with 4 bases separating them. The CDR3 sequence is CASRDNTEAFF. As DNA, the CDR3 is TGTGCCAGCAGGGATAACACTGAAGCTTTCTTT. Filled out from reference TRBV2 and TRBJ1-1, the complete variable domain reads EPEVTQTPSHQVTQMGQEVILRCVPISNHLYFYWYRQILGQKVEFLVSFYNNEISEKSEIFDDQFSVERPDGSNFTLKIRSTKLEDSAMYFCASRDNTEAFFGQGTRLTVV.

The chain has TRBV2 and TRBJ2-1; D might be TRBD1 (7 bases). The ends were cut back, 6 bases at V and 5 bases at J, with 17 bases in the middle. The germline V gene encodes CDR1 SNHLY and CDR2 FYNNEI. The CDR3 extends over 15 amino acids. DNA of the CDR3: TGTGCCAGCAGACCGGTAGGGGGCGGGGACAATGAGCAGTTCTTC. Its protein product is CASRPVGGGDNEQFF.